The source of this T cell receptor beta chain is a study of shared clonotypes between healthy human individuals. The naive CD8 population came from CD45RO-negative cells selected for CCR7, without terminally differentiated effector memory CD45RA+ cells. CDR3 length equals 14 residues. Germline lookup yields CDR1 SGDLS and CDR2 YYNGEE. With 0 bases removed from V and 6 bases from J, the gap between germline ends came to 10 bases. Using immunoSEQ multiplex PCR, the repertoire was profiled, and TCRdb retains in-frame clones only, with some absent. The data hold more than 2 million clones, with 80% to 95% observed a single time.

This receptor was obtained from a man between 18 and 35 years old in good health. Some clones in this sample may be carry-over from other donors' samples. The chain has TRBV9 and TRBJ2-1; possibly TRBD2 for D (6 bases). Sequenced material: naive CD8+ T cells from PBMCs. CDR3 protein: CASSVGDSSNEQFF. The CDR3 DNA reads TGTGCCAGCAGCGTAGGGGACTCTTCCAATGAGCAGTTCTTC.